This T cell receptor beta chain was retrieved from a study of T cells in Graves' hyperthyroidism and ophthalmopathy. Authors of the study amplified TCR beta CDR3 regions from RNA transcripts. HTBI primers drove first-round RT-PCR of the TCR CDR3. MiXCR, applied by TCRdb to the multiplex PCR reads, yields one record per CDR3 protein. Among around 300,000 distinct CDR3 sequences listed, 12% to 15% were seen once. The CDR3 is 14 residues long. V was shortened by 6 bases and J by 8 bases, with 20 bases between the two germline ends. The germline V gene has CDR1 DFQATT and CDR2 SNEGSKA (reference sequence). The authors deemed Graves' hyperthyroidism stable absent ophthalmopathy progression within 18 months. Patients aged 18 to 65 with hyperthyroidism were newly diagnosed, with duration under 2 months. This clonotype was counted many times. Its specificity is not known. Study-wide results and caveats: Model output signaled ophthalmopathy a median around 5.9 months ahead of onset.

This chain uses TRBV20-1 with TRBJ2-1, with D possibly called TRBD1 or TRBD2 (5 bases each). The clonotype originates from a woman aged 40 to 55 with Graves' hyperthyroidism. Sequencing used blood. In DNA, the CDR3 is TGCAGTGCCCCCCGGGACCCTCTAGGCGATGAGCAGTTCTTC. Its protein product is CSAPRDPLGDEQFF.